A selection of T cell receptor beta chains follows, all from one sample in a study of Tregs in tolerant kidney transplant recipients. No antigens are known for them. The protocol was immunoSEQ multiplex PCR, while the TCRdb copy is restricted to in-frame clones and leaves out a portion. The table has some 1,800 clones, roughly 40% seen once. The source material was Tregs from blood cultured with allogeneic cells. These receptors all stem from a human patient who received a combined kidney and bone marrow transplant. Some T cells may be the graft donor's. Both conserved end residues are part of each CDR3. The D gene is left open where the match is weak. Where a row states a size, it is once, few, many or the class of an expanded clone; other rows omit it.

d_call,j_call,v_call,clone_size,cdr3_aa,cdr3_nt
.,TRBJ2-7,TRBV5-1,few,CASSLAVTGDFYEQYF,TGCGCCAGCAGCTTGGCCGTGACGGGAGACTTCTACGAGCAGTACTTC
TRBD2,TRBJ2-3,TRBV7-2,.,CASSSYGLAGGTDTQYF,TGTGCCAGCAGCTCTTACGGACTAGCGGGCGGCACAGATACGCAGTATTTT
.,TRBJ1-6,TRBV6-4,.,CASSDYREAGSPLHF,TGTGCCAGCAGCGATTACAGGGAAGCGGGTTCACCCCTCCACTTT
.,TRBJ1-2,TRBV19,.,CASSAFGGMHYGYTF,TGTGCCAGTAGTGCCTTCGGGGGGATGCACTATGGCTACACCTTC
TRBD2,TRBJ2-5,TRBV9,.,CASSASGGASETQYF,TGTGCCAGCAGCGCTAGCGGGGGGGCTTCAGAGACCCAGTACTTC
TRBD1,TRBJ2-7,TRBV6-1,few,CASSEGDRRYEQYF,TGTGCCAGCAGTGAAGGGGACAGGCGCTACGAGCAGTACTTC
.,TRBJ2-5,TRBV18,.,CASSFTRGHSQETQYF,TGTGCCAGCTCCTTCACCCGGGGACATTCACAAGAGACCCAGTACTTC
.,TRBJ1-1,TRBV30,.,CAWSVQGNTEAFF,TGCGCCTGGAGTGTTCAGGGGAACACTGAAGCCTTCTTT
.,TRBJ1-1,TRBV7-8,few,CASSLVGGRTEAFF,TGTGCCAGCAGCTTAGTGGGGGGGCGAACTGAAGCTTTCTTT
.,TRBJ1-1,TRBV6-6,few,CASSPYGGTEAFF,TGTGCCAGCAGTCCCTACGGGGGCACTGAAGCTTTCTTT
.,TRBJ2-7,TRBV19,.,CASTPFTYEQYF,TGTGCCAGCACACCTTTTACCTACGAGCAGTACTTC
.,TRBJ1-1,TRBV5-4,few,CASSVRGPAEAFF,TGTGCCAGCAGCGTCCGGGGGCCTGCTGAAGCTTTCTTT
.,TRBJ2-2,TRBV7-9,.,CASSRTGFGTGELFF,TGTGCCAGCAGCCGTACAGGGTTCGGCACCGGGGAGCTGTTTTTT
.,TRBJ1-4,TRBV19,.,CASGMGDSLSGKLFF,TGTGCCAGTGGTATGGGCGACTCGTTGTCGGGAAAACTGTTTTTT
TRBD1,TRBJ1-1,TRBV7-9,medium-sized,CASSPSPGTVATNTEAFF,TGTGCCAGCAGTCCCTCTCCCGGGACAGTAGCGACGAACACTGAAGCTTTCTTT
.,TRBJ1-2,TRBV4-1,.,CASSQGGGRYGYTF,TGCGCCAGCAGCCAAGGGGGGGGCCGCTATGGCTACACCTTC
.,TRBJ2-3,TRBV5-1,few,CASNAEDQSTDTQYF,TGCGCCAGCAACGCGGAGGACCAGAGCACAGATACGCAGTATTTT
.,TRBJ1-2,TRBV6-5,.,CASSQPGNYGYTF,TGTGCCAGCAGTCAGCCAGGAAACTATGGCTACACCTTC
.,TRBJ1-2,TRBV28,large,CASSPHIAGLDYGYTF,TGTGCCAGCAGTCCTCATATTGCGGGGCTAGACTATGGCTACACCTTC
TRBD2,TRBJ2-7,TRBV10-3,few,CAIGSGRSNEQYF,TGTGCCATCGGTAGCGGGAGGTCCAACGAGCAGTACTTC
TRBD2,TRBJ2-5,TRBV6-4,.,CASSERTSGTKETQYF,TGTGCCAGCAGTGAGAGGACTAGCGGGACAAAAGAGACCCAGTACTTC
TRBD1,TRBJ2-2,TRBV5-4,.,CASSYRQGVSGELFF,TGTGCCAGCAGCTATAGACAGGGAGTGTCCGGGGAGCTGTTTTTT
.,TRBJ2-3,TRBV5-6,.,CASSLANYVQHWGFTQYF,TGTGCCAGCAGCTTGGCTAACTATGTACAGCACTGGGGATTTACGCAGTATTTT
TRBD2,TRBJ2-7,TRBV11-3,.,CASSLGSGGEQYF,TGTGCCAGCAGCTTAGGGTCGGGGGGGGAGCAGTACTTC
TRBD2,TRBJ2-7,TRBV27,once,CASSYGLAGGPGRYEQYF,TGTGCCAGCAGTTACGGGCTAGCGGGGGGCCCGGGACGCTACGAGCAGTACTTC
.,TRBJ2-7,TRBV5-1,medium-sized,CASSPGWRTYEQYF,TGCGCCAGCAGCCCCGGGTGGAGGACCTACGAGCAGTACTTC
.,TRBJ2-3,TRBV4-1,few,CASSHTQWAGVSPDTQYF,TGCGCCAGCAGCCACACCCAATGGGCAGGGGTGAGTCCAGATACGCAGTATTTT
TRBD1,TRBJ2-1,TRBV7-1,.,CASSWTGGDNEQFF,TGTGCCAGCAGCTGGACAGGGGGGGACAATGAGCAGTTCTTC
.,TRBJ2-6,TRBV7-7,.,CASSGYVKLPQSRANVLTF,TGTGCCAGCAGCGGTTATGTTAAGTTGCCACAAAGTCGGGCCAACGTCCTGACTTTC
TRBD1,TRBJ2-7,TRBV6-5,.,CASKGPGGGEQYF,TGTGCCAGCAAGGGGCCAGGGGGTGGGGAGCAGTACTTC
TRBD1,TRBJ1-2,TRBV28,.,CASTTRIRDRDYGYTF,TGTGCCAGCACCACTCGGATCCGGGACAGGGACTATGGCTACACCTTC
.,TRBJ1-2,TRBV6-5,.,CASSSWGRTDVYTF,TGTGCCAGCAGTTCGTGGGGAAGGACAGATGTCTACACCTTC
TRBD2,TRBJ2-3,TRBV11-3,few,CASSSYGLAGGTDTQYF,TGTGCCAGCAGCTCTTACGGACTAGCGGGCGGCACAGATACGCAGTATTTT
.,TRBJ2-5,TRBV4-3,.,CASSRSAGSGETQYF,TGCGCCAGCAGCCGAAGCGCCGGTTCAGGGGAGACCCAGTACTTC
TRBD2,TRBJ2-7,TRBV18,few,CASSPRTSGNYEQYF,TGTGCCAGCTCACCCAGGACTAGCGGGAACTACGAGCAGTACTTC
.,TRBJ2-2,TRBV5-1,once,CSSSSSGLTGELFF,TGCTCCAGCAGCTCATCTGGTCTCACCGGGGAGCTGTTTTTT
TRBD2,TRBJ2-1,TRBV6-5,medium-sized,CASSYVGGAYNEQFF,TGTGCCAGCAGTTACGTCGGGGGGGCCTACAATGAGCAGTTCTTC
.,TRBJ2-7,TRBV4-1,medium-sized,CASSPHGIQGSYEQYF,TGCGCCAGCAGCCCTCACGGAATTCAGGGAAGCTACGAGCAGTACTTC
.,TRBJ2-4,TRBV20-1,large,CSAERQNIQYF,TGCAGTGCAGAACGGCAAAACATTCAGTACTTC
.,TRBJ2-3,TRBV2,few,CASSFLALTDTQYF,TGTGCCAGCAGCTTCCTTGCTCTAACAGATACGCAGTATTTT
.,TRBJ1-2,TRBV11-1,.,CASSLSGDYGYTF,TGTGCCAGCAGCTTATCAGGGGACTATGGCTACACCTTC
.,TRBJ1-1,TRBV5-5,.,CASSLTGENTEAFF,TGTGCCAGCAGCTTGACAGGAGAAAACACTGAAGCTTTCTTT
.,TRBJ1-5,TRBV18,.,CASSPAVAQPQHF,TGTGCCAGCTCACCAGCGGTAGCCCAGCCCCAGCATTTT
TRBD2,TRBJ2-1,TRBV13,.,CASSGRLAGGANEQFF,TGTGCCAGCAGCGGAAGACTAGCGGGAGGCGCCAATGAGCAGTTCTTC
TRBD2,TRBJ2-3,TRBV5-5,.,CASSPGWGGTLRTDTQYF,TGTGCCAGCAGCCCGGGGTGGGGGGGTACCCTCCGCACAGATACGCAGTATTTT
.,TRBJ2-3,TRBV5-5,few,CASSQTQWAGVSPDTQYF,TGCGCCAGCAGCCAAACACAATGGGCAGGGGTGAGTCCAGATACGCAGTATTTT
TRBD2,TRBJ2-1,TRBV25-1,.,CASSDHRQWLADNEQFF,TGTGCCAGCAGTGACCACCGTCAGTGGCTAGCGGACAATGAGCAGTTCTTC
.,TRBJ1-2,TRBV6-5,.,CASSPWDSPAGGYTF,TGTGCCAGCAGCCCGTGGGACTCTCCAGCGGGAGGCTACACCTTC
.,TRBJ2-5,TRBV4-2,.,CASSPRIGSQGETQYF,TGTGCCAGCAGCCCAAGGATAGGTAGCCAGGGAGAGACCCAGTACTTC
.,TRBJ1-2,TRBV4-1,.,CASSMPPGNYGYTF,TGCGCCAGCAGCATGCCACCAGGGAATTATGGCTACACCTTC
.,TRBJ2-5,TRBV10-3,few,CAISDPGPIFKTQYF,TGTGCCATCAGTGACCCGGGACCCATTTTCAAGACCCAGTACTTC
.,TRBJ1-2,TRBV19,once,CASSKPGVYGYTF,TGTGCCAGTAGCAAACCAGGGGTCTATGGCTACACCTTC
TRBD1,TRBJ2-1,TRBV5-4,large,CASSLGGQVGNEQFF,TGTGCCAGCAGCCTTGGGGGACAGGTTGGCAATGAGCAGTTCTTC
.,TRBJ1-2,TRBV5-5,.,CASSQEFVSGSYGYTF,TGTGCCAGCAGCCAAGAGTTCGTATCAGGATCTTATGGCTACACCTTC
.,TRBJ2-3,TRBV5-7,few,CASSRELVQGTDTQYF,TGTGCCAGCAGCCGGGAGTTGGTTCAGGGCACAGATACGCAGTATTTT
.,TRBJ2-1,TRBV7-9,.,CASSLVGGTSYNEQFF,TGTGCCAGCAGCTTAGTTGGAGGGACCTCCTACAATGAGCAGTTCTTC
.,TRBJ2-2,TRBV5-1,.,CASSLLPANTGELFF,TGCGCCAGCAGCTTGCTCCCGGCGAACACCGGGGAGCTGTTTTTT
.,TRBJ2-3,TRBV7-2,few,CASSRLGAGTTDTQYF,TGTGCCAGCAGCCGCTTGGGGGCGGGAACTACAGATACGCAGTATTTT
TRBD1,TRBJ1-1,TRBV29-1,.,CSATDRPNTEAFF,TGCAGCGCTACGGACAGGCCGAACACTGAAGCTTTCTTT
.,TRBJ2-7,TRBV9,large,CASSVGDRGVYEQYF,TGTGCCAGCAGCGTAGGGGACCGCGGGGTCTACGAGCAGTACTTC